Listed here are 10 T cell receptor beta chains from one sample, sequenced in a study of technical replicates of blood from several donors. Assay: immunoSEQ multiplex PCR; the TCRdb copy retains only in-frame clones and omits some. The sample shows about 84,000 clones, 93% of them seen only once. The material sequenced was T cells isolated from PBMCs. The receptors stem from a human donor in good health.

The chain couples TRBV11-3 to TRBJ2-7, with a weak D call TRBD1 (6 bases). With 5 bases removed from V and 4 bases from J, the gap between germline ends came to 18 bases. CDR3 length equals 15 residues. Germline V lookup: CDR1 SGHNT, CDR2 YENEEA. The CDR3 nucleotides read TGTGCCAGCAGCCCGCTAGGGGACACCTCATACGAGCAGTACTTC. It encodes CASSPLGDTSYEQYF.

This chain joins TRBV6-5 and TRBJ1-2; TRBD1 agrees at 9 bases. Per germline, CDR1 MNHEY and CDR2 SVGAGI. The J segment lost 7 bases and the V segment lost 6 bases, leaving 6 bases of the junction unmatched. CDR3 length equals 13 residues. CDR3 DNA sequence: TGTGCCAGCAGACAACAGGGGGCGCGTGGCTACACCTTC. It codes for CASRQQGARGYTF.

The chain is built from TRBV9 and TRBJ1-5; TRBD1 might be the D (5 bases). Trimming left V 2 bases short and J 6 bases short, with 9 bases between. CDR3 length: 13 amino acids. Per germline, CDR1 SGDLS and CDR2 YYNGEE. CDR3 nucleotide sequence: TGTGCCAGCAGCGTTGGGGCTAGTCAGCCCCAGCATTTT. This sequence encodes CASSVGASQPQHF.

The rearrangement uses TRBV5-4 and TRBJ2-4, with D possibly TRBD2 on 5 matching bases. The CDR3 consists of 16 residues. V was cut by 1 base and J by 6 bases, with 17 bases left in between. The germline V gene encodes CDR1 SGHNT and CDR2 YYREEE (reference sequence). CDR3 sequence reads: CASSLSPAAGVNIQYF. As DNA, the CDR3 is TGTGCCAGCAGCTTGTCCCCGGCGGCGGGTGTAAACATTCAGTACTTC. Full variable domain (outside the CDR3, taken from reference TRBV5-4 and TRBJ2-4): ETGVTQSPTHLIKTRGQQVTLRCSSQSGHNTVSWYQQALGQGPQFIFQYYREEENGRGNFPPRFSGLQFPNYSSELNVNALELDDSALYLCASSLSPAAGVNIQYFGAGTRLSVL.

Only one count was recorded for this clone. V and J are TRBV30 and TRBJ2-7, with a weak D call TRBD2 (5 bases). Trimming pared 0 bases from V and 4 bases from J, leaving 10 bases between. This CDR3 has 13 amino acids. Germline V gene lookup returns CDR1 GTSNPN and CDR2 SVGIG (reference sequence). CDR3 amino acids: CAWSVLEGYEQYF. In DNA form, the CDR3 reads TGTGCCTGGAGTGTACTTGAGGGATACGAGCAGTACTTC. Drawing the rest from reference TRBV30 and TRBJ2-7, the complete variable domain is SQTIHQWPATLVQPVGSPLSLECTVEGTSNPNLYWYRQAAGRGLQLLFYSVGIGQISSEVPQNLSASRPQDRQFILSSKKLLLSDSGFYLCAWSVLEGYEQYFGPGTRLTVT.

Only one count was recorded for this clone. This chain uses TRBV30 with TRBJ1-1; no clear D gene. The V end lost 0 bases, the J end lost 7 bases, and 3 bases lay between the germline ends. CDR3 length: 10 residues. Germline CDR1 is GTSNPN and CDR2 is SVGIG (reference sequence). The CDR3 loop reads CAWSVHEAFF. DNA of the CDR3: TGTGCCTGGAGTGTACATGAAGCTTTCTTT.

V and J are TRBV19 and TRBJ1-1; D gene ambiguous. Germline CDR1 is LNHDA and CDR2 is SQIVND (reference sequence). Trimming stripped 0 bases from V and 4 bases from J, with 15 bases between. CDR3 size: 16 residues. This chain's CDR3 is CASSIDHRPRGTEAFF. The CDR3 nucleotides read TGTGCCAGTAGTATAGATCATAGGCCCCGAGGCACTGAAGCTTTCTTT.

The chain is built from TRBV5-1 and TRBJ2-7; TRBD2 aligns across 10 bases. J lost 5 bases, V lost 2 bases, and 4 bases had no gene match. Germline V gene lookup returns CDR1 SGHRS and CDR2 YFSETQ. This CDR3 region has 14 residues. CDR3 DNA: TGCGCCAGCAGCTTTCGTAGCGGGAGGAACGAGCAGTACTTC. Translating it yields CASSFRSGRNEQYF.

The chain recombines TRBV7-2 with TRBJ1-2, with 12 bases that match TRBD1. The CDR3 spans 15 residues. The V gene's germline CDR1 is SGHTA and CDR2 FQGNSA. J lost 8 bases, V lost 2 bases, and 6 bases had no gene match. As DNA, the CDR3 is TGTGCCAGCAGCTTATTGGGACAGGGGGCAAAAGGCTACACCTTC. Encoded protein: CASSLLGQGAKGYTF. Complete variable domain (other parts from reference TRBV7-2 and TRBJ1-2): GAGVSQSPSNKVTEKGKDVELRCDPISGHTALYWYRQSLGQGLEFLIYFQGNSAPDKSGLPSDRFSAERTGGSVSTLTIQRTQQEDSAVYLCASSLLGQGAKGYTFGSGTRLTVV.

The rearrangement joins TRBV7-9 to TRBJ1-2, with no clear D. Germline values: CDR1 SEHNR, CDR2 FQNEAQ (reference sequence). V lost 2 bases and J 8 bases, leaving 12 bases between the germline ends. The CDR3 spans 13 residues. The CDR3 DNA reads TGTGCCAGCAGCTTAACAGAGCTTCCGGGCTACACCTTC. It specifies CASSLTELPGYTF.